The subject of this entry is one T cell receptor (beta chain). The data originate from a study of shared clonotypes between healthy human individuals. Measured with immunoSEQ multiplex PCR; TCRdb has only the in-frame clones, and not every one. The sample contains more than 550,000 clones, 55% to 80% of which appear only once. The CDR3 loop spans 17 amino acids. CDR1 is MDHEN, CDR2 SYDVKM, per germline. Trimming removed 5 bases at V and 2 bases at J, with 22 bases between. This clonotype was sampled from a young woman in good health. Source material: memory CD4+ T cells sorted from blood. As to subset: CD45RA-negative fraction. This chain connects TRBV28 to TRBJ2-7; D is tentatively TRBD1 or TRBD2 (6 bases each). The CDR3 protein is CASSTGAGGRSAYEQYF. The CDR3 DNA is TGTGCCAGCAGTACTGGAGCCGGGGGCAGATCCGCCTACGAGCAGTACTTC.